The clone carrying this TCR beta chain was found a few times. TCRdb re-analysed the RT-PCR reads in MiXCR, keeping a single row per CDR3 protein. This table holds approximately 430,000 distinct CDR3 sequences, 15% to 20% found once. V was clipped by 6 bases and J by 2 bases; unmatched bases: 4. The CDR3 is 13 amino acids. Germline lookup yields CDR1 DFQATT and CDR2 SNEGSKA (reference sequence). This entry belongs to a study of patients and donors after allogeneic stem cell transplantation. Sequenced: blood, either unsorted or a sorted T cell fraction (not recorded which). The chain combines TRBV20-1 with TRBJ2-3; 8 positions match TRBD1. This receptor was taken from a human donor who was either an allogeneic HSCT recipient or a stem cell or donor lymphocyte infusion donor (not recorded which). It is not recorded whose cells these are; they may come from a transplant donor. The CDR3 DNA reads TGCAGTGCCCGGACAGGGAACACAGATACGCAGTATTTT. Translation gives CSARTGNTDTQYF.